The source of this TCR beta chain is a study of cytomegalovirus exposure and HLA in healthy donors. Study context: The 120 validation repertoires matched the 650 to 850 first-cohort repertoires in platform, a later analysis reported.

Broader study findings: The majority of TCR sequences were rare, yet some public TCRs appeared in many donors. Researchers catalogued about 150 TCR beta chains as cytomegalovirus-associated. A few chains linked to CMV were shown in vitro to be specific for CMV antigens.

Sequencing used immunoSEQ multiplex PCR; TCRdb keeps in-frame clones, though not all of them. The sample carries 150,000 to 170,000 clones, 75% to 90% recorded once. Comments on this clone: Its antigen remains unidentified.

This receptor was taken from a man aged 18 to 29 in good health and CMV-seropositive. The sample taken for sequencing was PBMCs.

The CDR3 coding sequence is TGTGCCAGCTCACCCGCCGAAGGCAGGGTCTACAATGAGCAGTTCTTC. The encoded protein is CASSPAEGRVYNEQFF. The chain employs TRBV18 and TRBJ2-1; D perhaps matches TRBD1 (5 bases). V lost 3 bases to trimming and J lost 3 bases, with 15 bases between them. Germline CDR1 and CDR2: KGHSH and LQKENI. There are 16 residues in the CDR3.